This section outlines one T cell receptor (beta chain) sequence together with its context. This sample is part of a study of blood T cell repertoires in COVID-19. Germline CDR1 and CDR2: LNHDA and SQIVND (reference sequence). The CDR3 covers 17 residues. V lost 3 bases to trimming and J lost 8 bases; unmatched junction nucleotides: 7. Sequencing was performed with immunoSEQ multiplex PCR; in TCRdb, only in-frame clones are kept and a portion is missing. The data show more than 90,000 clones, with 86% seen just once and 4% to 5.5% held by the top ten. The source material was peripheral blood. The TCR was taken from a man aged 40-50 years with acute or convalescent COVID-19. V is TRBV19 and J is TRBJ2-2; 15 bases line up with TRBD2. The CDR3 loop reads CASSIRTSGGERGELFF. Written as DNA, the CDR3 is TGTGCCAGTAGTATCCGGACTAGCGGGGGGGAGAGAGGGGAGCTGTTTTTT.